This T cell receptor (beta chain) was identified during a study of blood T cell repertoires in COVID-19. Study as a whole: COVID-19 samples collected from the United States, Italy and Spain covered acute and convalescent phases. The analysed material was cDNA or gDNA that came from T cells, B-cell-depleted T cells, or PBMCs.

Per the original methods: The authors estimated nucleated cell counts from reference gene primer amplification. This table comes from immunoSEQ multiplex PCR, and its TCRdb copy is limited to in-frame clones, with some not included. V, J and clone size derive from that table, while D and trimming were established from the DNA sequence. Of more than 70,000 clones listed, around nine tenths are singletons. Source material: peripheral blood. This TCR came from a man in his fifties or sixties with active or convalescent COVID-19.

CDR3 residues: CASSSRTESYEQYF. The CDR3 nucleotides read TGTGCCAGCAGTTCCCGGACAGAGAGCTACGAGCAGTACTTC. J is TRBJ2-7 and V is TRBV7-2, with a tentative D call TRBD1 (6 bases). CDR3 length equals 14 residues. Per germline, CDR1 SGHTA and CDR2 FQGNSA. V was trimmed by 6 bases and J by 3 bases, leaving 15 bases between them.